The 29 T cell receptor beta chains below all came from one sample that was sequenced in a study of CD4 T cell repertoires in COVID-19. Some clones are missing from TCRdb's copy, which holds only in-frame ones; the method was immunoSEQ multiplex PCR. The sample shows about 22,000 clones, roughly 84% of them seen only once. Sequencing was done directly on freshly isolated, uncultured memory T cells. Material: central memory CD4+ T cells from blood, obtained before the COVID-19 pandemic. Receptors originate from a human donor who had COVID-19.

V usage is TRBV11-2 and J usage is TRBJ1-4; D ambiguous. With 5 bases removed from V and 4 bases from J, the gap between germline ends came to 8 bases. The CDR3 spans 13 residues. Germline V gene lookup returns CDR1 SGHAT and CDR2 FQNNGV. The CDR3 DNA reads TGTGCCAGCAGCGCACTTATTAATGAAAAACTGTTTTTT. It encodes CASSALINEKLFF.

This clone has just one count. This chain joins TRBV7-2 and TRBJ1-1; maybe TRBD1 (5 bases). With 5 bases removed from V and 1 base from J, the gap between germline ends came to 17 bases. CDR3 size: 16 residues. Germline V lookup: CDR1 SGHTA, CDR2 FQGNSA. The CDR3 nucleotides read TGTGCCAGCAGCCCCCCAAACAGGAAGTCGAACACTGAAGCTTTCTTT. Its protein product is CASSPPNRKSNTEAFF.

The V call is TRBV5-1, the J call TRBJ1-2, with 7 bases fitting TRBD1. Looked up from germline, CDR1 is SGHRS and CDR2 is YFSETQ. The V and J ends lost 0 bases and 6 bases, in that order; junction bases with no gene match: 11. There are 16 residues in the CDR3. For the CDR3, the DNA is TGCGCCAGCAGCTTGGCCGGCCAGGGGGGTATAGATGGCTACACCTTC. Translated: CASSLAGQGGIDGYTF.

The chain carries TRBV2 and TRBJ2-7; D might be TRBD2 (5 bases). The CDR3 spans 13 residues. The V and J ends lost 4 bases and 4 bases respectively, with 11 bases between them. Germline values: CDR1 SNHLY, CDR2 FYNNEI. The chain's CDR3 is CASSGSGTYEQYF. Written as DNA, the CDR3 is TGTGCCAGCAGTGGAAGCGGCACATACGAGCAGTACTTC. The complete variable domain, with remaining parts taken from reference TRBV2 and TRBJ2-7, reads EPEVTQTPSHQVTQMGQEVILRCVPISNHLYFYWYRQILGQKVEFLVSFYNNEISEKSEIFDDQFSVERPDGSNFTLKIRSTKLEDSAMYFCASSGSGTYEQYFGPGTRLTVT.

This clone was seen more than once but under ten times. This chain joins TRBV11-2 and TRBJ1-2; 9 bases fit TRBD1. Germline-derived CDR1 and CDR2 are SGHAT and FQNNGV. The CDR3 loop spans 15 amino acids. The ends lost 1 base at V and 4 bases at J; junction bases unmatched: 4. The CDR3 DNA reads TGTGCCAGCAGCTTAGTAGGACAGGGGCTCTATGGCTACACCTTC. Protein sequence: CASSLVGQGLYGYTF.

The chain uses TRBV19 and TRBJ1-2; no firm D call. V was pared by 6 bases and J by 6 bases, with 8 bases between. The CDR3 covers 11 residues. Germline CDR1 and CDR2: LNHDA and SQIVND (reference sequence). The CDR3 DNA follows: TGTGCCAGTAGAAATCGGGATGGCTACACCTTC. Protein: CASRNRDGYTF.

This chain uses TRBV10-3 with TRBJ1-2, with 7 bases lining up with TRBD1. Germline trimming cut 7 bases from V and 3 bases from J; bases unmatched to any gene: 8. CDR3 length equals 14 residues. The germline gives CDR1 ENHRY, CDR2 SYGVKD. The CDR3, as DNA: TGTGCCATCAACAGAGACAGGGCGGACTATGGCTACACCTTC. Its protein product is CAINRDRADYGYTF.

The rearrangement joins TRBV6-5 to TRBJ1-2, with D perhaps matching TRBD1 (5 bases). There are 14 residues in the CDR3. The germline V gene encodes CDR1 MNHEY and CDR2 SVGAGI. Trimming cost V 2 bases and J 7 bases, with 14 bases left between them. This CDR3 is CASSYRGTAGGYTF. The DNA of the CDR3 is TGTGCCAGCAGTTACCGGGGGACGGCGGGTGGCTACACCTTC.

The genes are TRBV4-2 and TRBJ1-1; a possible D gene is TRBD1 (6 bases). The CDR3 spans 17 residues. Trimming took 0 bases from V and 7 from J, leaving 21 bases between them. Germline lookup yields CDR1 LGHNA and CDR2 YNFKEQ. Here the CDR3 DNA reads TGTGCCAGCAGCCAAGAAGTGGCGGCGGGGGCAGATGGTGAAGCTTTCTTT. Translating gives CASSQEVAAGADGEAFF.

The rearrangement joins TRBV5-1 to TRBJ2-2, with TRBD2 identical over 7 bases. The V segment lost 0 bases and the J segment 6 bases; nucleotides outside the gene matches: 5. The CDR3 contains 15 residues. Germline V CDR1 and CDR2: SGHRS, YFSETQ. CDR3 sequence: CASSLEGGQAGELFF. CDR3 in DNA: TGCGCCAGCAGCTTGGAGGGAGGGCAAGCCGGGGAGCTGTTTTTT.

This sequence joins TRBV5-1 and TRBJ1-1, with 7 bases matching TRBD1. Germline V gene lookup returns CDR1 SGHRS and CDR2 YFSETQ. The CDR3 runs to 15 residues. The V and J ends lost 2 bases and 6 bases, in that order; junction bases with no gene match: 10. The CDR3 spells CASSLPQGTRPEAFF. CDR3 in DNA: TGCGCCAGCAGCTTACCACAGGGGACGCGCCCTGAAGCTTTCTTT.

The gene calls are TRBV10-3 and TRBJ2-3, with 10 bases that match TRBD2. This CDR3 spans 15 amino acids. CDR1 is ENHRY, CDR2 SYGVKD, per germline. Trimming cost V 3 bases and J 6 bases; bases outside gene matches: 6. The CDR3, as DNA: TGTGCCATCAGTGAAGTTACTAGCGGGGAGGATACGCAGTATTTT. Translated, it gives CAISEVTSGEDTQYF.

The CDR3 region has the DNA TGTGCCAGCAGCTACCGGGGAAGGGAGGATCAGCCCCAGCATTTT. Translation: CASSYRGREDQPQHF. The V gene is TRBV6-1, the J gene TRBJ1-5; D uncertain. With 6 bases removed from V and 5 bases from J, the gap between germline ends came to 17 bases. Germline lookup yields CDR1 MNHNS and CDR2 SASEGT. The CDR3 length is 15 residues.

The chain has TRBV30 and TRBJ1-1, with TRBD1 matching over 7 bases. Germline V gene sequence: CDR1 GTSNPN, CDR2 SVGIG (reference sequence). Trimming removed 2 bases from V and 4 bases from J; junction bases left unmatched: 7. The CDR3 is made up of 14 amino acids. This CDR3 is CAWSIGQGVTEAFF. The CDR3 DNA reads TGTGCCTGGAGTATCGGCCAGGGGGTCACTGAAGCTTTCTTT.

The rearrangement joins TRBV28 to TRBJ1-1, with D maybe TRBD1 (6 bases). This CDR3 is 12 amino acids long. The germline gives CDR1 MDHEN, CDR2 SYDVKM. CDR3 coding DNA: TGTGGGTACAGGGTAGGGGACACTGAAGCTTTCTTT. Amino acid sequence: CGYRVGDTEAFF.

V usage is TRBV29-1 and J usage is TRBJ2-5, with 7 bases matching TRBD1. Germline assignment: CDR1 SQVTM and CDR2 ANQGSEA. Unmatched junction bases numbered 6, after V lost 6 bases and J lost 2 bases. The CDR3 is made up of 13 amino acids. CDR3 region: CSVGTAAQETQYF. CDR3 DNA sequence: TGCAGCGTCGGGACAGCCGCACAAGAGACCCAGTACTTC.

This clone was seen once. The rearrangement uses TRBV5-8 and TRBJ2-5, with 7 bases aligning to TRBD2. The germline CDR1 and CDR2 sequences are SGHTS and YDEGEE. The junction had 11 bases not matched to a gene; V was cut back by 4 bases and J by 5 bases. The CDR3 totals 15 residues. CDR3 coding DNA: TGTGCCAGCAGCGCCTCCGGGCGGGAGTGGGAGACCCAGTACTTC. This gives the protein CASSASGREWETQYF.

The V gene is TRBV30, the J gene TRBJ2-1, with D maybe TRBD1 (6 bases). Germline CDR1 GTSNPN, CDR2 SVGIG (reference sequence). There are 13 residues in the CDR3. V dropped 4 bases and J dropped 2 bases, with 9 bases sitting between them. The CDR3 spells CAWTRDTYNEQFF. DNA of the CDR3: TGTGCCTGGACCCGGGACACCTACAATGAGCAGTTCTTC.

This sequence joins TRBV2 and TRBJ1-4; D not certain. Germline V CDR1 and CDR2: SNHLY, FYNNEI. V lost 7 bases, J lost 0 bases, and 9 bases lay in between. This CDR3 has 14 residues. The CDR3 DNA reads TGTGCCAGCATCTATCGAGCAACTAATGAAAAACTGTTTTTT. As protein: CASIYRATNEKLFF.

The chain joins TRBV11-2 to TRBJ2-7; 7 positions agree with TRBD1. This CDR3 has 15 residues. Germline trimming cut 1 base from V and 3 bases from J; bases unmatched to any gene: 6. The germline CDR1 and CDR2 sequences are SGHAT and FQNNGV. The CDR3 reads CASSLGTGVSYEQYF. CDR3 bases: TGTGCCAGCAGCTTAGGCACAGGGGTCAGCTACGAGCAGTACTTC.

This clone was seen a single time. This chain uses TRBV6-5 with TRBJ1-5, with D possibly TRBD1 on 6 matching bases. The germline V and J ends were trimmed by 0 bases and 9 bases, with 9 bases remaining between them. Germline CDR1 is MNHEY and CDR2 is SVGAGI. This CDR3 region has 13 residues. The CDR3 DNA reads TGTGCCAGCAGTTACTCGGAAGGGGGGCCCCAGCATTTT. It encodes CASSYSEGGPQHF.

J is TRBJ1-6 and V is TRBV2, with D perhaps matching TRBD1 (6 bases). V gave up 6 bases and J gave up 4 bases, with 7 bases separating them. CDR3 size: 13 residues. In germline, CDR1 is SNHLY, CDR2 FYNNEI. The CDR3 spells CASRGQYNSPLHF. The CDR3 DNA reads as TGTGCCAGCAGAGGACAGTATAATTCACCCCTCCACTTT.

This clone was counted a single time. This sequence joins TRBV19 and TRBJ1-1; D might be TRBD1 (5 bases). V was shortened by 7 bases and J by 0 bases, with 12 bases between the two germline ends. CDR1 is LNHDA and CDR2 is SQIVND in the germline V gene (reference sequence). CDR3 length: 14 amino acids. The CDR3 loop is CASTLQGLNTEAFF. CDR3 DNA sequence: TGTGCCAGTACCCTGCAGGGATTGAACACTGAAGCTTTCTTT.

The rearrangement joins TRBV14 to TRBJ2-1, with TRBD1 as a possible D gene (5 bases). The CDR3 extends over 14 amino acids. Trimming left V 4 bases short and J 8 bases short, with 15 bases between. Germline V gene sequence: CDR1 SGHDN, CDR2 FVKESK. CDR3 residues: CASSRPYRGDEQFF. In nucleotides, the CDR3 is TGTGCCAGCAGCCGACCCTATAGGGGCGATGAGCAGTTCTTC.

This chain's CDR3 is CASSVASGANTDTQYF. DNA of the CDR3: TGTGCCAGCAGCGTTGCTAGCGGGGCGAACACAGATACGCAGTATTTT. This rearrangement joins TRBV9 to TRBJ2-3, with 9 bases fitting TRBD2. The CDR3 spans 16 residues. In germline, CDR1 is SGDLS, CDR2 YYNGEE. V dropped 2 bases and J dropped 2; count of bases not matched to a gene: 6.

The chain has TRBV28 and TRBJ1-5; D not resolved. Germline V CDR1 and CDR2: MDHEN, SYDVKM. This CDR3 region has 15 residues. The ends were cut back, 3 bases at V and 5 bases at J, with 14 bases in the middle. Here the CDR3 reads CASSFLSRVDQPQHF. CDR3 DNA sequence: TGTGCCAGCAGTTTTTTGTCGAGGGTAGATCAGCCCCAGCATTTT. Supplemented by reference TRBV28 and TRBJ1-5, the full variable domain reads DVKVTQSSRYLVKRTGEKVFLECVQDMDHENMFWYRQDPGLGLRLIYFSYDVKMKEKGDIPEGYSVSREKKERFSLILESASTNQTSMYLCASSFLSRVDQPQHFGDGTRLSIL.

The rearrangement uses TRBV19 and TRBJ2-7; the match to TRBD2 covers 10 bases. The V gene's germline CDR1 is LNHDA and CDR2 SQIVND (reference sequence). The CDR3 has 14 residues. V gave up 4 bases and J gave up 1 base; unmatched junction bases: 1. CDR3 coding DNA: TGTGCCAGTAGTACTAGCGGGGGTTCCTACGAGCAGTACTTC. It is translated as CASSTSGGSYEQYF.

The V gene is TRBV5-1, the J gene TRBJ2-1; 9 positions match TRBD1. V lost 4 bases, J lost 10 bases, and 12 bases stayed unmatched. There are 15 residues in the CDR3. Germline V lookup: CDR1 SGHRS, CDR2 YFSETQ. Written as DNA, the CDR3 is TGCGCCAGCAGCCTAGGGGACAGGGCCGTGGGGGAGCAGTTCTTC. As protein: CASSLGDRAVGEQFF.

The CDR3 DNA reads TGTGCCAGCAGCTTAGATAGGTGGCGGCCATACACAGATACGCAGTATTTT. Its translation: CASSLDRWRPYTDTQYF. The rearrangement links TRBV11-2 to TRBJ2-3; D unclear. V lost 0 bases and J 2 bases, leaving 15 bases between the germline ends. From germline, CDR1 is SGHAT and CDR2 FQNNGV. This CDR3 spans 17 amino acids.